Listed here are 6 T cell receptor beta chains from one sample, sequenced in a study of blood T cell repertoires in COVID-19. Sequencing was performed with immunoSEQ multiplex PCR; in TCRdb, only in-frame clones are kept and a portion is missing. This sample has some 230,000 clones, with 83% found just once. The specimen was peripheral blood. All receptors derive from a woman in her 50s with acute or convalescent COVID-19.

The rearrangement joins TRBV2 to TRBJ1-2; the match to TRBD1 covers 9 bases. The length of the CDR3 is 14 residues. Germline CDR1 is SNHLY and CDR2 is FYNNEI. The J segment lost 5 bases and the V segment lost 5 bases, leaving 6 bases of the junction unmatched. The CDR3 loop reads CASSQDRGLYGYTF. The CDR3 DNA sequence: TGTGCCAGCAGTCAGGACAGGGGATTATATGGCTACACCTTC.

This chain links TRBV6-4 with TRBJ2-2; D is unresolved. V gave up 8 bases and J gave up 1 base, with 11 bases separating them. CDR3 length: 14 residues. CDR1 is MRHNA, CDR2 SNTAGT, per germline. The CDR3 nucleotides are TGTGCCAGCCAAGGCGGATGGAACACCGGGGAGCTGTTTTTT. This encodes CASQGGWNTGELFF.

The CDR3 nucleotides are TGTGCCAGCAGCTTGGGACAGAAGTATAAGGGTGAAAAACTGTTTTTT. Its protein product is CASSLGQKYKGEKLFF. This rearrangement joins TRBV7-2 to TRBJ1-4; the match to TRBD1 covers 7 bases. The CDR3 has 16 amino acids. Germline lookup yields CDR1 SGHTA and CDR2 FQGNSA. V lost 3 bases to trimming and J lost 7 bases; unmatched junction nucleotides: 11.

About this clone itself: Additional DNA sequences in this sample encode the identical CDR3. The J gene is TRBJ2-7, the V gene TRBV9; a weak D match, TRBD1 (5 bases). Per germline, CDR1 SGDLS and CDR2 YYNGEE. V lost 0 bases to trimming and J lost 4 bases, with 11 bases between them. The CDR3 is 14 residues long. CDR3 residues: CASSVGQGGYEQYF. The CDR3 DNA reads TGTGCCAGCAGCGTAGGCCAGGGTGGGTACGAGCAGTACTTC.

This CDR3 is CASSSGEGWNEQFF. CDR3 coding DNA: TGTGCCAGTAGTTCGGGGGAGGGCTGGAATGAGCAGTTCTTC. The V gene is TRBV19, the J gene TRBJ2-1; 7 bases are shared with TRBD2. Germline V gene sequence: CDR1 LNHDA, CDR2 SQIVND (reference sequence). The V and J ends lost 5 bases and 7 bases, in that order; junction bases with no gene match: 8. The CDR3 has 14 amino acids.

The CDR3 DNA reads as TGCGCCAGCAGTGACCTCTGGGGCGGCTACACCTTC. This sequence encodes CASSDLWGGYTF. The chain is built from TRBV10-1 and TRBJ1-2, with TRBD1 as a possible D gene (5 bases). Germline-derived CDR1 and CDR2 are WNHNN and SYGVQD (reference sequence). The CDR3 runs to 12 residues. V shed 3 bases and J shed 8 bases, with 10 bases lying between them.